The clone carrying this T cell receptor beta chain appeared a few times. The antigen is undetermined. This sample stems from a study of T cell repertoires in cytomegalovirus infection. Study background: Selected CMV epitopes included recently identified HLA-C-restricted ones as well as well-studied HLA-B-restricted ones.

MiXCR, applied by TCRdb to the reads, yields one record per CDR3 protein. The sample lists about 900,000 distinct CDR3 sequences; around 31% were seen once. The sequence was collected from a human donor in good health (CMV status not recorded). Some clones in this sample may be carry-over from other donors' samples. Sample: cultured CD8+ T cells from PBMCs, taken from culture after CMV antigen stimulation.

The CDR3, as DNA: TGTGCCAGCAGCCTGATGGGACATCCTGAAGCTTTCTTT. This translates into CASSLMGHPEAFF. The chain employs TRBV7-9 and TRBJ1-1; weak D call: TRBD1 (6 bases). V was clipped by 5 bases and J by 6 bases, with 13 bases between them. The CDR3 is 13 residues long. Germline values: CDR1 SEHNR, CDR2 FQNEAQ (reference sequence).